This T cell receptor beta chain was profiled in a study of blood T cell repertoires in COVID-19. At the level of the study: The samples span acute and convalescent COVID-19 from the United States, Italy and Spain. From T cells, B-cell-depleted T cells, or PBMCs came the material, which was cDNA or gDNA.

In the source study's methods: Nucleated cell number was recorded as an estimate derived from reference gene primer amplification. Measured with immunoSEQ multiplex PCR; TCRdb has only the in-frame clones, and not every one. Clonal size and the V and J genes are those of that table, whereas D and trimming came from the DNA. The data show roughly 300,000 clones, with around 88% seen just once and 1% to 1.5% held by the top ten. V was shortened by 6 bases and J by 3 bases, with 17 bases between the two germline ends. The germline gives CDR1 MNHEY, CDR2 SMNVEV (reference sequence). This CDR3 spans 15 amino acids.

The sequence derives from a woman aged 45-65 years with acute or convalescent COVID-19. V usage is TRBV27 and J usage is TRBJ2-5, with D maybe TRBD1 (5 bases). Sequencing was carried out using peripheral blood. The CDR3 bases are TGTGCCAGCAGCCGGACAAAATTTGGGGAAGAGACCCAGTACTTC. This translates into CASSRTKFGEETQYF.